Here is one TCR beta chain with its context. Its antigen is not known. This CDR3 region has 12 residues. Germline V lookup: CDR1 MDHEN, CDR2 SYDVKM. The data derive from a study of cytomegalovirus exposure and HLA in healthy donors. Findings and limits, study-wide: HLA alleles were associated with 18,000 or so TCR beta sequences in a later analysis at 0.05 false discovery rate. It was reported that the classifier diagnosed cytomegalovirus status with high specificity and sensitivity in both the original and validation cohorts.

Participants comprised healthy donors of bone marrow. Primers included in the PCR were 60 Vbeta and 13 Jbeta primers. Generated by immunoSEQ multiplex PCR, the TCRdb table keeps only in-frame clones and is missing some. The table lists approximately 150,000 clones, with around 1.5% in the top ten. The gene calls are TRBV28 and TRBJ2-1, with D possibly matching TRBD2 (6 bases). The sequenced sample was PBMCs. This TCR came from a woman between 50 and 59 years old in good health and CMV-seronegative. The CDR3 region is CAEGSSYNEQFF. The CDR3 DNA is TGTGCGGAGGGAAGCTCCTACAATGAGCAGTTCTTC.